A single sample is the source of the 10 T cell receptor beta chains below, sequenced in a study of early T cells in non-severe SARS-CoV-2 infection. TCRdb redid the calling of the 5' RACE reads with MiXCR, one entry per CDR3 protein. The sample has tens of thousands of distinct CDR3 sequences; approximately 9.3% are singletons. The sequenced sample consisted of whole blood. These receptors were obtained from an adult who was a healthcare worker with PCR-confirmed SARS-CoV-2 infection or an uninfected control (not recorded which).

This clonotype showed up many times. The chain is built from TRBV9 and TRBJ1-1; D gene ambiguous. The ends were cut back, 6 bases at V and 2 bases at J, with 17 bases in the middle. This CDR3 contains 15 residues. Germline CDR1 is SGDLS and CDR2 is YYNGEE. Here the CDR3 reads CASTSLNTGNTEAFF. In DNA form, the CDR3 reads TGTGCCAGCACGTCCTTAAATACGGGCAACACTGAAGCTTTCTTT.

This clonotype was recorded at least ten times. The chain is built from TRBV4-2 and TRBJ2-1, with 7 bases matching TRBD2. The V and J ends lost 0 bases and 4 bases, in that order; junction bases with no gene match: 6. The germline CDR1 and CDR2 sequences are LGHNA and YNFKEQ. The length of the CDR3 is 16 residues. The CDR3, as DNA: TGTGCCAGCAGCCAAGATATGAGCGGGACTTACAATGAGCAGTTCTTC. Residues: CASSQDMSGTYNEQFF.

This clonotype has at least ten counts. V is TRBV10-3 and J is TRBJ1-5; 7 bases match TRBD1. The CDR3 runs 15 residues. Unmatched junction bases numbered 10, after V lost 6 bases and J lost 5 bases. CDR1 and CDR2 from the germline V gene are ENHRY and SYGVKD. Here the CDR3 reads CAISRTGREDQPQHF. The CDR3, as DNA: TGTGCCATCAGCCGGACAGGAAGAGAGGATCAGCCCCAGCATTTT.

Of note for this clonotype: One junction end does not reproduce the germline sequence, and a read error may be involved. The chain carries TRBV7-8 and TRBJ1-2; D gene unclear. The V gene's germline CDR1 is SGHVS and CDR2 FQNEAQ. This CDR3 contains 13 residues. In DNA form, the CDR3 reads TGTGCCAGCAGCTTATTCCCTAACTATGGCTACGCCTTC. Protein: CASSLFPNYGYAF.

This clonotype was counted many times. The chain employs TRBV5-1 and TRBJ1-5; D uncertain. Germline CDR1 SGHRS, CDR2 YFSETQ. The CDR3 length is 16 residues. Trimming shortened V by 0 bases and J by 7 bases, and 17 bases separated the two germline ends. The CDR3 DNA reads as TGCGCCAGCAGCTTGGGTGACGCCGGTCTCGTCCAGCCCCAGCATTTT. Protein product: CASSLGDAGLVQPQHF.

This clonotype was recorded many times. This chain uses TRBV5-1 with TRBJ1-5, with no clear D. Germline V gives CDR1 SGHRS, CDR2 YFSETQ. Trimming removed 4 bases at V and 0 bases at J, with 8 bases between. The CDR3 consists of 14 residues. In nucleotides, the CDR3 is TGCGCCAGCAGCGCCGGGAATAGCAATCAGCCCCAGCATTTT. Encoded protein: CASSAGNSNQPQHF.

The chain recombines TRBV20-1 with TRBJ1-5; possibly TRBD1 for D (5 bases). Deletions cut 6 bases from V and 5 bases from J, with 11 bases between. Germline V gives CDR1 DFQATT, CDR2 SNEGSKA (reference sequence). CDR3 length equals 12 residues. CDR3 in amino acids: CSASSGHQPQHF. CDR3 in DNA: TGCAGTGCCAGCTCGGGGCATCAGCCCCAGCATTTT.

This clonotype was detected many times. The rearrangement links TRBV9 to TRBJ1-2; unclear D gene. Trimming shortened V by 3 bases and J by 6 bases, and 21 bases separated the two germline ends. The germline gives CDR1 SGDLS, CDR2 YYNGEE. This CDR3 region has 16 residues. The CDR3 reads CASSGRSLVPLDGYTF. DNA for the CDR3: TGTGCCAGCAGCGGTCGCTCCTTGGTCCCGCTGGATGGCTACACCTTC.

This clonotype showed up just a few times. This chain joins TRBV7-9 and TRBJ2-3; 10 bases agree with TRBD2. The CDR3 spans 15 residues. Germline lookup yields CDR1 SEHNR and CDR2 FQNEAQ (reference sequence). V trimming: 5 bases; J trimming: 2 bases; junction bases outside the gene matches: 4. The CDR3 DNA reads TGTGCCAGCAGCCCGACTAGCGGGCTCACAGATACGCAGTATTTT. Translated, it gives CASSPTSGLTDTQYF.

This clonotype was seen at least ten times. The chain carries TRBV19 and TRBJ2-3; TRBD1 matches 8 bases. The ends lost 7 bases at V and 1 base at J; junction bases unmatched: 4. Germline V lookup: CDR1 LNHDA, CDR2 SQIVND (reference sequence). The length of the CDR3 is 14 residues. The CDR3, as DNA: TGTGCCAGTAAGACAGGGGCAGGCACAGATACGCAGTATTTT. It translates to CASKTGAGTDTQYF. Full variable domain (rest looked up from reference TRBV19 and TRBJ2-3): DGGITQSPKYLFRKEGQNVTLSCEQNLNHDAMYWYRQDPGQGLRLIYYSQIVNDFQKGDIAEGYSVSREKKESFPLTVTSAQKNPTAFYLCASKTGAGTDTQYFGPGTRLTVL.